This passage covers 7 T cell receptor beta chains from one sample sequenced in a study of blood T cell repertoires in COVID-19 (dated by TCRdb to the early 2020s). Receptors were amplified or captured by the immunoSEQ multiplex PCR assay. TCRdb carries this immuneACCESS record with in-frame sequences only. Its versions omit some clonotypes, under half of them owing to an unresolved V gene in the studies checked, with the rest unexplained. This sample gives 200,000 to 250,000 clones in total; roughly 86% of them show up just once. Around 2.9% of the sample rests with the top ten. Sequenced material: peripheral blood. These TCRs come from a woman aged 55-70 years with acute or convalescent COVID-19.

The J gene is TRBJ2-1, the V gene TRBV19; D possibly corresponds to TRBD2 (7 bases). The CDR3 is made up of 12 amino acids. In germline, CDR1 is LNHDA, CDR2 SQIVND (reference sequence). V lost 5 bases and J 10 bases, leaving 12 bases between the germline ends. CDR3 region: CASSVAGAEQFF. In DNA, the CDR3 is TGTGCCAGTAGTGTTGCGGGGGCGGAGCAGTTCTTC.

The V gene is TRBV28, the J gene TRBJ1-4; 8 bases are shared with TRBD1. CDR1 is MDHEN, CDR2 SYDVKM, per germline. V lost 2 bases and J lost 8; bases outside the gene matches: 4. CDR3 length: 14 amino acids. In nucleotides, the CDR3 is TGTGCCAGCAGTTTACAGGGGGCGTACGAAAAACTGTTTTTT. Protein: CASSLQGAYEKLFF.

J is TRBJ2-5 and V is TRBV4-1; 7 bases match TRBD1. The CDR3 length is 15 residues. Germline V CDR1 and CDR2: MGHRA, YSYEKL. V dropped 0 bases and J dropped 6; count of bases not matched to a gene: 7. The CDR3 loop reads CASSQEAGGFKTQYF. The CDR3 nucleotides are TGCGCCAGCAGCCAAGAAGCAGGGGGATTTAAGACCCAGTACTTC.

The chain uses TRBV5-5 and TRBJ2-7, with a tentative D call TRBD2 (7 bases). This CDR3 has 17 amino acids. V was shortened by 0 bases and J by 2 bases, with 18 bases between the two germline ends. Germline V gives CDR1 SGHKS, CDR2 YYEKEE (reference sequence). The CDR3 here is CASSLAGGQAATYEQYF. CDR3 DNA: TGTGCCAGCAGCTTGGCCGGGGGGCAGGCTGCCACCTACGAGCAGTACTTC.

The chain combines TRBV7-6 with TRBJ2-6, with TRBD1 as a possible D gene (5 bases). The CDR3 is made up of 15 amino acids. CDR1 is SGHVS and CDR2 is FNYEAQ in the germline V gene. V dropped 1 base and J dropped 2 bases, with 6 bases sitting between them. Written as DNA, the CDR3 is TGTGCCAGCAGCTTAGGCAGGGCTGGGGCCAACGTCCTGACTTTC. Translating gives CASSLGRAGANVLTF. The full variable domain, in which reference TRBV7-6 and TRBJ2-6 provide the parts outside the CDR3, is GAGVSQSPRYKVTKRGQDVALRCDPISGHVSLYWYRQALGQGPEFLTYFNYEAQQDKSGLPNDRFSAERPEGSISTLTIQRTEQRDSAMYRCASSLGRAGANVLTFGAGSRLTVL.

The chain carries TRBV4-1 and TRBJ2-5; perhaps TRBD1 as D (8 bases). The V gene lost 5 bases and the J gene lost 2 bases, with 15 bases spanning the gap. The germline CDR1 and CDR2 sequences are MGHRA and YSYEKL. CDR3 length: 15 residues. This CDR3 is CASSGLGTGQETQYF. CDR3 in DNA: TGCGCCAGCAGCGGACTAGGGACAGGACAAGAGACCCAGTACTTC.

This clone was picked up one time. J is TRBJ2-7 and V is TRBV7-2, with D maybe TRBD2 (6 bases). The CDR3 has 15 amino acids. V was trimmed by 1 base and J by 2 bases, leaving 12 bases between them. The germline CDR1 and CDR2 sequences are SGHTA and FQGNSA. In DNA, the CDR3 is TGTGCCAGCAGCTTAGATGGCGGGATTACCTACGAGCAGTACTTC. The encoded protein is CASSLDGGITYEQYF.